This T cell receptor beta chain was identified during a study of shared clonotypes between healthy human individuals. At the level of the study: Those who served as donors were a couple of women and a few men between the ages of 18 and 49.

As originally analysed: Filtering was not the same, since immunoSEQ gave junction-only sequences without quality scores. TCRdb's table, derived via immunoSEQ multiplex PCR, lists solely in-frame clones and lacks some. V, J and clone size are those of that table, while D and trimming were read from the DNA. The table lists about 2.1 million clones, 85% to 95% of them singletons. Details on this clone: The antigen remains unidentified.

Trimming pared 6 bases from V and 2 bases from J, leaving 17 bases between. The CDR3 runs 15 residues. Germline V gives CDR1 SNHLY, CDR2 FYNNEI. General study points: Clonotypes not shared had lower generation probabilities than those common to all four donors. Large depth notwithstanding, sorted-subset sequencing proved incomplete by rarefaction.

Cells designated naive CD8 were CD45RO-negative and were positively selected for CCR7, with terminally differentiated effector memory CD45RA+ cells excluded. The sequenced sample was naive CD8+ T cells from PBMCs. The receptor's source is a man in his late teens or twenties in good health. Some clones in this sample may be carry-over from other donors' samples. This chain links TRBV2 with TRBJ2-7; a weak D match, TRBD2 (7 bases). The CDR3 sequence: CASRGGLAVTYEQYF. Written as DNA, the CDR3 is TGTGCCAGCAGGGGGGGGCTAGCGGTTACCTACGAGCAGTACTTC. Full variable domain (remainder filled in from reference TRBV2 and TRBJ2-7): EPEVTQTPSHQVTQMGQEVILRCVPISNHLYFYWYRQILGQKVEFLVSFYNNEISEKSEIFDDQFSVERPDGSNFTLKIRSTKLEDSAMYFCASRGGLAVTYEQYFGPGTRLTVT.